Below, one T cell receptor beta chain is given with its context. Antigen specificity is unknown. This specimen belongs to a study of T-cell reconstitution after alpha-beta-depleted transplantation in children. Points from the study as a whole: Several hundred rapidly expanded clones from non-depleted graft cells reportedly supplied alpha-beta T cells about two months post-transplant. Some patients' high day-60 TCRbeta diversity was traced to surviving recipient T cells and thymic progenitors.

Molecular barcoding with unique molecular identifiers was used for the TCRbeta library. TCRdb reanalysed the PCR reads using MiXCR and keeps one entry per CDR3 protein. The sample records a few hundred thousand distinct CDR3 sequences, 10% to 15% being singletons. CDR1 MDHEN and CDR2 SYDVKM come from the germline V gene. V was trimmed by 10 bases and J by 5 bases, leaving 11 bases between them. The CDR3 runs 11 residues. The V gene is TRBV28, the J gene TRBJ2-5; no definite D call. The sample was PBMCs, mostly from graft donor cells, taken 360 days after TCRalphabeta/CD19-depleted stem cell transplant. The sequence derives from a male patient aged 10 to 17 who had a stem cell transplant for acute myeloid leukemia, so the T cells may come from the graft donor. The CDR3 sequence: CATKNMETQYF. The CDR3 region has the DNA TGTGCCACCAAGAATATGGAGACCCAGTACTTC.